Listed below are T cell receptor beta chains from one sample, sequenced in a study of beta chain features in type 1 diabetes. Clones were read by immunoSEQ multiplex PCR, and TCRdb kept only the in-frame ones, dropping some. The sample lists some 150,000 clones, about 13% occurring once. The sample comprised central memory CD4+ T cells from blood. These receptors originate from a young man with type 1 diabetes. The CDR3 runs from the conserved cysteine through the conserved F or W. Fields, in order: CDR3 protein, CDR3 DNA, clone size, J gene, V gene, D gene. The D gene is left open where the match is weak. The size entry is marked missing in some rows and otherwise reads once, few, many or a size class.

CASSPWDRDRYEQYF | TGTGCCAGCTCACCCTGGGACAGGGATAGGTACGAGCAGTACTTC | few | TRBJ2-7 | TRBV18 | TRBD1
CASSEGVEGLRGVQYF | TGTGCCAGCAGTGAAGGAGTAGAGGGTCTTCGAGGGGTCCAGTACTTC | few | TRBJ2-5 | TRBV6-1 | .
CASSTGDQPQHF | TGTGCCAGCAGTACAGGGGATCAGCCCCAGCATTTT | . | TRBJ1-5 | TRBV6-6 | TRBD1
CASSPSAGQQFF | TGTGCCAGCAGCCCGTCAGCGGGGCAGCAGTTCTTC | few | TRBJ2-1 | TRBV5-6 | TRBD2
CASRRTGGSEQFF | TGTGCCAGCAGAAGGACAGGGGGCAGTGAGCAGTTCTTC | . | TRBJ2-1 | TRBV11-3 | TRBD1
CASSLLWEQFF | TGCGCCAGCAGCCTCCTTTGGGAGCAGTTCTTC | . | TRBJ2-1 | TRBV10-2 | .
CASSPGGVSEQYF | TGTGCCAGCTCACCCGGCGGCGTCTCCGAGCAGTACTTC | few | TRBJ2-7 | TRBV18 | .
CASSPGGETQYF | TGTGCCAGCAGCCCGGGTGGGGAGACCCAGTACTTC | many | TRBJ2-5 | TRBV5-4 | .
CASSSPAGGTTEAFF | TGTGCCAGTAGTTCCCCGGCAGGGGGGACCACTGAAGCTTTCTTT | . | TRBJ1-1 | TRBV19 | TRBD1
CSVGNRDRGGNEQFF | TGCAGCGTTGGGAACCGGGACAGGGGGGGGAATGAGCAGTTCTTC | . | TRBJ2-1 | TRBV29-1 | TRBD1
CASSQEGQYNSPLHF | TGCGCCAGCAGCCAAGAGGGACAGTATAATTCACCCCTCCACTTT | once | TRBJ1-6 | TRBV4-1 | TRBD1
CASSLGQGNTEAFF | TGTGCCAGCAGCTTGGGACAGGGGAACACTGAAGCTTTCTTT | . | TRBJ1-1 | TRBV7-9 | TRBD1
CASTPQGQRTDTQYF | TGTGCCAGCACCCCTCAGGGACAGAGAACAGATACGCAGTATTTT | . | TRBJ2-3 | TRBV11-2 | TRBD1
CSVEGGSPAYGYTF | TGCAGCGTTGAGGGAGGGTCTCCGGCCTATGGCTACACCTTC | few | TRBJ1-2 | TRBV29-1 | .
CASVRRDTDNYGYTF | TGTGCCAGCGTCCGGCGGGACACCGATAACTATGGCTACACCTTC | . | TRBJ1-2 | TRBV6-1 | .
CASSLPTALYEQYF | TGCGCCAGCAGCTTGCCTACCGCGTTGTACGAGCAGTACTTC | many | TRBJ2-7 | TRBV5-1 | .
CASSLGRTLTDTQYF | TGTGCCAGCAGCTTAGGTCGGACACTCACAGATACGCAGTATTTT | few | TRBJ2-3 | TRBV7-9 | .
CAWTGGGGSTDTQYF | TGTGCCTGGACGGGAGGCGGGGGAAGCACAGATACGCAGTATTTT | few | TRBJ2-3 | TRBV30 | TRBD2
CASSVGDPAKNIQYF | TGTGCCAGCAGCGTAGGGGACCCAGCCAAAAACATTCAGTACTTC | few | TRBJ2-4 | TRBV9 | .
CASSASGQWDSPLHF | TGTGCCAGCAGCGCCTCCGGACAGTGGGATTCACCCCTCCACTTT | . | TRBJ1-6 | TRBV5-6 | .
CASSLRGLNTEAFF | TGTGCCAGCAGCTTGAGGGGATTGAACACTGAAGCTTTCTTT | few | TRBJ1-1 | TRBV5-4 | .
CASSPRASGWGETQYF | TGTGCCAGCAGCCCTAGGGCTAGCGGGTGGGGAGAGACCCAGTACTTC | . | TRBJ2-5 | TRBV7-3 | TRBD2
CASSLQGSRGNSPLHF | TGTGCCAGCAGCCTACAGGGGTCTCGTGGAAATTCACCCCTCCACTTT | few | TRBJ1-6 | TRBV13 | TRBD1
CASSGTNYGYTF | TGTGCCAGCAGTGGTACTAACTATGGCTACACCTTC | many | TRBJ1-2 | TRBV28 | .
CASSLSYGRGSTDTQYF | TGTGCCAGCAGCTTATCGTATGGGCGGGGGAGCACAGATACGCAGTATTTT | few | TRBJ2-3 | TRBV11-2 | TRBD2
CASSQGGGGMTYEQYF | TGTGCCAGCAGCCAAGGAGGCGGGGGAATGACCTACGAGCAGTACTTC | . | TRBJ2-7 | TRBV4-2 | TRBD2
CASSLATGSGYTF | TGTGCCAGCAGCTTAGCGACAGGGTCTGGCTACACCTTC | . | TRBJ1-2 | TRBV7-9 | TRBD1
CAWSAIRGAYYGYTF | TGTGCCTGGAGTGCTATTCGGGGCGCCTACTATGGCTACACCTTC | . | TRBJ1-2 | TRBV30 | .
CASSLIQGGGQPQHF | TGTGCCAGCAGCTTAATACAGGGGGGCGGTCAGCCCCAGCATTTT | few | TRBJ1-5 | TRBV7-6 | TRBD1
CASSPGQGNSPLHF | TGTGCCAGCAGTCCGGGACAGGGAAATTCACCCCTCCACTTT | . | TRBJ1-6 | TRBV25-1 | TRBD1
CASSYSEGYNGYTF | TGTGCCAGCAGTTACTCAGAAGGGTATAATGGCTACACCTTC | . | TRBJ1-2 | TRBV6-6 | .
CASSSGLAGAQETQYF | TGTGCCAGCAGCAGTGGACTAGCGGGGGCGCAAGAGACCCAGTACTTC | many | TRBJ2-5 | TRBV5-4 | TRBD2
CASSSKGPYEQYF | TGTGCCAGCAGCTCCAAAGGACCCTACGAGCAGTACTTC | . | TRBJ2-7 | TRBV7-9 | .
CASSTGTGNYGYTF | TGTGCCAGCTCCACCGGGACGGGTAACTATGGCTACACCTTC | . | TRBJ1-2 | TRBV9 | .
CASSPGGQGTYEQYF | TGTGCCAGCTCACCAGGTGGACAGGGGACCTACGAGCAGTACTTC | few | TRBJ2-7 | TRBV18 | TRBD1
CASSQEGGTGSGYGYTF | TGTGCCAGCAGCCAAGAGGGAGGGACAGGGAGCGGCTATGGCTACACCTTC | few | TRBJ1-2 | TRBV4-2 | TRBD1
CASSVGGQGNEQFF | TGTGCCAGCAGCGTAGGCGGACAGGGCAATGAACAGTTCTTC | many | TRBJ2-1 | TRBV9 | TRBD1
CASSPAAYEQYF | TGTGCCAGCTCACCAGCAGCCTACGAGCAGTACTTC | . | TRBJ2-7 | TRBV18 | .
CASTPDRTATEQYF | TGTGCCAGTACCCCGGACAGGACAGCTACTGAACAGTACTTC | . | TRBJ2-7 | TRBV19 | TRBD1
CASSMGNLNTEAFF | TGTGCCAGTAGTATGGGGAACTTAAACACTGAAGCTTTCTTT | . | TRBJ1-1 | TRBV19 | .
CAWRAGVGTDTQYF | TGTGCCTGGAGAGCGGGGGTAGGCACAGATACGCAGTATTTT | many | TRBJ2-3 | TRBV30 | TRBD2
CASSREGTRKGGDTEAFF | TGCGCCAGCAGCCGAGAGGGGACGAGGAAAGGAGGAGACACTGAAGCTTTCTTT | . | TRBJ1-1 | TRBV4-1 | .
CASSPGRLNEKLFF | TGTGCCAGCAGCCCGGGGAGGCTTAATGAAAAACTGTTTTTT | . | TRBJ1-4 | TRBV6-5 | .
CSVQGGEDQPQHF | TGCAGCGTTCAGGGGGGGGAAGATCAGCCCCAGCATTTT | . | TRBJ1-5 | TRBV29-1 | TRBD1
CAWSVLHRVYEQYF | TGTGCCTGGAGTGTACTACACAGGGTCTACGAGCAGTACTTC | . | TRBJ2-7 | TRBV30 | .
CASSLAHRGHETQYF | TGTGCCAGCAGCTTAGCTCACAGGGGGCATGAGACCCAGTACTTC | few | TRBJ2-5 | TRBV7-7 | TRBD1
CAARRGDTGELFF | TGTGCCGCGCGAAGGGGGGACACCGGGGAGCTGTTTTTT | . | TRBJ2-2 | TRBV10-3 | .
CASSLGTDFETQYF | TGCGCCAGCAGCTTGGGTACCGACTTTGAGACCCAGTACTTC | . | TRBJ2-5 | TRBV5-1 | .
CASASGGITGELFF | TGTGCCAGCGCGAGCGGGGGGATCACCGGGGAGCTGTTTTTT | . | TRBJ2-2 | TRBV6-1 | TRBD2
CASSPVGGQETQYF | TGCGCCAGCAGCCCTGTCGGGGGACAAGAGACCCAGTACTTC | few | TRBJ2-5 | TRBV5-1 | .
CASSRGSSSGNTIYF | TGTGCCAGCAGCCGCGGGAGTAGCTCTGGAAACACCATATATTTT | few | TRBJ1-3 | TRBV6-5 | .
CASSEGLFGRDTEAFF | TGTGCCAGCAGTGAGGGACTCTTCGGTAGGGACACTGAAGCTTTCTTT | . | TRBJ1-1 | TRBV6-1 | .
CASSQRSDQNTEAFF | TGCGCCAGCAGCCAAAGATCAGACCAGAACACTGAAGCTTTCTTT | . | TRBJ1-1 | TRBV4-1 | .